Listed here are 23 T cell receptor beta chains from one sample, sequenced in a study of cytomegalovirus exposure and HLA in healthy donors. The PCR contained 60 Vbeta and 13 Jbeta primers. The protocol was immunoSEQ multiplex PCR, while the TCRdb copy is restricted to in-frame clones and leaves out a portion. The table includes 100,000 to 150,000 clones, 55% to 75% detected once. The sequenced sample consisted of PBMCs. The receptors were gathered from a human donor in good health.

The CDR3 spells CASSLIQAGTEAFF. The CDR3 DNA reads TGTGCCAGCAGCTTAATTCAGGCTGGAACTGAAGCTTTCTTT. This chain uses TRBV7-2 with TRBJ1-1; D is unresolved. This CDR3 region has 14 residues. Germline values: CDR1 SGHTA, CDR2 FQGNSA. Between the trimmed V and J ends, which lost 2 bases and 5 bases, there was a span of 12 bases. The whole variable domain, filled in from reference TRBV7-2 and TRBJ1-1, reads GAGVSQSPSNKVTEKGKDVELRCDPISGHTALYWYRQSLGQGLEFLIYFQGNSAPDKSGLPSDRFSAERTGGSVSTLTIQRTQQEDSAVYLCASSLIQAGTEAFFGQGTRLTVV.

This clone was counted once. This sequence joins TRBV30 and TRBJ1-5, with TRBD1 matching over 7 bases. Germline CDR1 GTSNPN, CDR2 SVGIG (reference sequence). V shed 2 bases and J 7 bases; nucleotides not matched to a gene: 5. CDR3 length: 13 residues. The CDR3 DNA follows: TGTGCCTGGAGTCAGGGACAGCAGCAGCCCCAGCATTTT. Translation: CAWSQGQQQPQHF.

The chain carries TRBV4-2 and TRBJ2-1, with TRBD1 identical over 11 bases. Germline V gives CDR1 LGHNA, CDR2 YNFKEQ. This CDR3 comprises 16 residues. Losses at the gene ends were 0 bases for V and 8 bases for J; bases not matched to a gene: 6. The CDR3 sequence: CASSQDPDRGRDEQFF. As DNA, the CDR3 is TGTGCCAGCAGCCAAGATCCGGACAGGGGGCGCGATGAGCAGTTCTTC.

The rearrangement uses TRBV10-3 and TRBJ1-3; 7 positions agree with TRBD1. This CDR3 region has 15 residues. The V segment lost 8 bases and the J segment 2 bases; nucleotides outside the gene matches: 9. In germline, CDR1 is ENHRY, CDR2 SYGVKD. The CDR3 DNA sequence: TGTGCCATCGCCAGACAGGGTTTCGCTGGAAACACCATATATTTT. It encodes CAIARQGFAGNTIYF.

This sequence joins TRBV5-6 and TRBJ1-2; D is ambiguous. V was clipped by 4 bases and J by 4 bases, with 11 bases between them. The germline V gene encodes CDR1 SGHDT and CDR2 YYEEEE. The CDR3 extends over 13 amino acids. The CDR3 DNA reads as TGTGCCAGCAGCGGACTAACTGGCTATGGCTACACCTTC. Translating it yields CASSGLTGYGYTF.

The chain joins TRBV6-6 to TRBJ2-7; 10 bases agree with TRBD1. In germline, CDR1 is MNHNY, CDR2 SVGAGI (reference sequence). This CDR3 contains 13 residues. V dropped 10 bases and J dropped 3; count of bases not matched to a gene: 6. CDR3 loop: CAIKDRGNYEQYF. CDR3 bases: TGTGCCATCAAGGACAGGGGGAACTACGAGCAGTACTTC.

V usage is TRBV18 and J usage is TRBJ1-1; 9 bases are a match to TRBD1. Trimming at V came to 6 bases and at J to 5 bases, leaving 7 bases not matched to a gene. This CDR3 is 14 amino acids long. In germline, CDR1 is KGHSH, CDR2 LQKENI. The CDR3 DNA is TGTGCCAGCTCTCCGGGACAGGGAAGGACTGAAGCTTTCTTT. As protein: CASSPGQGRTEAFF.

V usage is TRBV7-8 and J usage is TRBJ2-7; TRBD2 is a possible D gene (5 bases). The V and J ends lost 4 bases and 0 bases respectively, with 16 bases between them. CDR1 SGHVS and CDR2 FQNEAQ come from the germline V gene. CDR3 length: 16 amino acids. The CDR3 loop is CASSSGLTRDSYEQYF. The CDR3 DNA follows: TGTGCCAGCAGCTCCGGGCTCACGAGGGACTCCTACGAGCAGTACTTC.

CDR3 sequence reads: CASSFGPMTGAPGAEAFF. Here the CDR3 DNA reads TGTGCCAGCAGCTTTGGCCCGATGACAGGGGCACCAGGGGCTGAAGCTTTCTTT. The genes are TRBV7-8 and TRBJ1-1; 8 bases agree with TRBD1. This CDR3 is 18 amino acids long. The trim removed 3 bases at V and 6 bases at J, leaving 18 bases unmatched. Per germline, CDR1 SGHVS and CDR2 FQNEAQ.

This clone occurred a few times. The chain couples TRBV6-6 to TRBJ2-2; D may be TRBD2 (6 bases). V was shortened by 5 bases and J by 3 bases, with 7 bases between the two germline ends. Germline V CDR1 and CDR2: MNHNY, SVGAGI (reference sequence). CDR3 length: 13 residues. Written as DNA, the CDR3 is TGTGCCAGCAGTGGGGGGTACACCGGGGAGCTGTTTTTT. Translated: CASSGGYTGELFF.

This chain connects TRBV10-1 to TRBJ2-7, with TRBD2 as a possible D gene (6 bases). The V and J ends lost 9 bases and 1 base respectively, with 16 bases between them. The CDR3 runs 14 residues. Germline V gives CDR1 WNHNN, CDR2 SYGVQD (reference sequence). CDR3 sequence reads: CASRAMGGSYEQYF. CDR3 in DNA: TGCGCCAGTAGGGCAATGGGGGGTTCCTACGAGCAGTACTTC.

V and J are TRBV11-2 and TRBJ2-2, with 9 bases fitting TRBD2. J lost 6 bases, V lost 6 bases, and 5 bases had no gene match. Germline V gene sequence: CDR1 SGHAT, CDR2 FQNNGV. CDR3 length: 14 residues. The CDR3 nucleotides are TGTGCCAGCAGTTCCTGGACTAGCGCCGGGGAGCTGTTTTTT. Protein: CASSSWTSAGELFF.

This clone has just one count. The chain carries TRBV6-5 and TRBJ1-5; D call uncertain. Trimming removed 4 bases from V and 5 bases from J, with 6 bases in between. From germline, CDR1 is MNHEY and CDR2 SVGAGI. This CDR3 contains 12 residues. CDR3 region: CASSLHYQPQHF. The CDR3 DNA is TGTGCCAGCAGTTTACATTATCAGCCCCAGCATTTT.

The chain combines TRBV28 with TRBJ2-5; 8 bases line up with TRBD1. The J call could be wrong; TRBJ2-7 is a better fit for the DNA end. CDR1 and CDR2 from the germline V gene are MDHEN and SYDVKM. The CDR3 runs to 14 residues. The CDR3 coding sequence is TGTGCCAGCACCAGGGGACAGGCTACCTACGAGCAGTACTTC. As protein: CASTRGQATYEQYF.

The table lists this clone with a count of one. The CDR3 spells CASSRATSSYGGGELFF. The CDR3 DNA sequence: TGTGCCAGTAGTAGGGCTACTAGCTCCTACGGGGGCGGGGAGCTGTTTTTT. This chain links TRBV19 with TRBJ2-2; D is perhaps TRBD2 (6 bases). The CDR3 is 17 residues long. Trimming shortened V by 4 bases and J by 7 bases, and 22 bases separated the two germline ends. Germline V gives CDR1 LNHDA, CDR2 SQIVND (reference sequence).

This clone has a single count. This sequence joins TRBV5-4 and TRBJ2-5; 8 bases are a match to TRBD2. The germline V gene encodes CDR1 SGHNT and CDR2 YYREEE (reference sequence). V was pared by 7 bases and J by 3 bases, with 20 bases of the junction left unmatched. The CDR3 extends over 18 amino acids. The CDR3 bases are TGTGCCAGCGGCCTCTTCCCGGGAGGGGCCGGGATTAAAGAGACCCAGTACTTC. This translates into CASGLFPGGAGIKETQYF.

The chain couples TRBV7-9 to TRBJ1-2, with 10 bases that match TRBD1. The ends lost 3 bases at V and 8 bases at J; junction bases unmatched: 9. The CDR3 spans 15 residues. Germline lookup yields CDR1 SEHNR and CDR2 FQNEAQ (reference sequence). CDR3: CASSFSGTGAEGYTF. The CDR3 DNA is TGTGCCAGCAGCTTTAGCGGGACAGGGGCCGAGGGCTACACCTTC. The full variable domain, its missing parts supplied by reference TRBV7-9 and TRBJ1-2, is DTGVSQNPRHKITKRGQNVTFRCDPISEHNRLYWYRQTLGQGPEFLTYFQNEAQLEKSRLLSDRFSAERPKGSFSTLEIQRTEQGDSAMYLCASSFSGTGAEGYTFGSGTRLTVV.

The chain joins TRBV29-1 to TRBJ2-7; the D gene is possibly TRBD1 (6 bases). V was shortened by 7 bases and J by 7 bases, with 20 bases between the two germline ends. In germline, CDR1 is SQVTM, CDR2 ANQGSEA. The CDR3 sequence is 13 residues long. This CDR3 is CSASTGPTWEQYF. The CDR3 coding sequence is TGCAGCGCTTCGACAGGACCTACTTGGGAGCAGTACTTC.

The chain combines TRBV7-8 with TRBJ2-5, with D maybe TRBD1 (6 bases). From germline, CDR1 is SGHVS and CDR2 FQNEAQ. This CDR3 comprises 15 residues. Between the trimmed V and J ends, which lost 5 bases and 3 bases, there was a span of 16 bases. The CDR3 loop reads CASSPDGQLKETQYF. The CDR3, as DNA: TGTGCCAGCAGCCCCGACGGACAGCTCAAAGAGACCCAGTACTTC.

This chain uses TRBV30 with TRBJ1-1; D remains ambiguous. The CDR3 runs 13 residues. Deletions cut 3 bases from V and 6 bases from J, with 14 bases between. The V gene's germline CDR1 is GTSNPN and CDR2 SVGIG (reference sequence). CDR3 nucleotides: TGTGCCTGGAGCGCTCGACTTGGCCCTGAAGCTTTCTTT. Its protein product is CAWSARLGPEAFF.

The rearrangement links TRBV11-2 to TRBJ2-2; a possible D gene is TRBD1 (6 bases). CDR3 length equals 16 residues. Germline-derived CDR1 and CDR2 are SGHAT and FQNNGV. Trimming took 1 base from V and 4 from J, leaving 13 bases between them. CDR3 sequence (DNA): TGTGCCAGCAGCTTAGGCTGGACAGCGTCCACCGGGGAGCTGTTTTTT. It is translated as CASSLGWTASTGELFF.

The genes are TRBV11-2 and TRBJ2-5, with TRBD1 matching 9 bases. V lost 5 bases, J lost 6 bases, and 7 bases stayed unmatched. Germline CDR1 is SGHAT and CDR2 is FQNNGV. The CDR3 covers 14 residues. The CDR3 protein is CASSPGGQGKTQYF. For the CDR3, the DNA is TGTGCCAGCAGCCCCGGTGGACAGGGGAAGACCCAGTACTTC.

This chain joins TRBV27 and TRBJ2-6; 9 bases are shared with TRBD1. The CDR3 has 16 residues. Trimming took 10 bases from V and 0 from J; bases not matched to a gene: 7. Per germline, CDR1 MNHEY and CDR2 SMNVEV (reference sequence). CDR3 sequence (DNA): TGTGCCACCGCGACAGGGGGAAACTCTGGGGCCAACGTCCTGACTTTC. It specifies CATATGGNSGANVLTF.